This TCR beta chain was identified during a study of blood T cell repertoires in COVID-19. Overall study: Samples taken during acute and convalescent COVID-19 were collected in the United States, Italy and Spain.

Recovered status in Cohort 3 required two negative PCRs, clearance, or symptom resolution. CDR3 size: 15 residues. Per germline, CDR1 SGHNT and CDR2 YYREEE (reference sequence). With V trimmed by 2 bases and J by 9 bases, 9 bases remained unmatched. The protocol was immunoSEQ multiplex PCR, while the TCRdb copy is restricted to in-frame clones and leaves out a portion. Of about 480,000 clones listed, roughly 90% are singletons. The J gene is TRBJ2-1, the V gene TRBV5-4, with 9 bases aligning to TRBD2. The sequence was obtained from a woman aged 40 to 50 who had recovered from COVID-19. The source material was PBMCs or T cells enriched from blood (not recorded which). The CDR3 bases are TGTGCCAGCAGCTTTCCTAGCGGGAAAGATGGTGAGCAGTTCTTC. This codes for CASSFPSGKDGEQFF.